The rows below give T cell receptor beta chains drawn from one sample of a study of regulatory T cells in long-lasting Graves disease. Via MiXCR, TCRdb re-called the multiplex PCR reads, giving one row per CDR3 protein. This sample yields 350,000 to 450,000 distinct CDR3 sequences, of which 21% are seen a single time; more than 13% belongs to the top ten. The sample consisted of peripheral blood mononuclear cells (PBMCs), taken when the disease was refractory, from a patient treated with antithyroid drugs. Every receptor here comes from a female donor with Graves disease. Both conserved end residues are part of each CDR3. Each record gives: D gene, J gene, clone size, V gene, CDR3 DNA, CDR3 protein. A D gene is named only where the DNA matches it firmly. Clone sizes are given selectively: once, few, many, or a class where the clone is expanded.

>TRBD1|TRBJ1-4|many|TRBV6-1
TGTGCCAGCAGTGGTCGACAGGGATCAAATGAAAAACTGTTTTTT
CASSGRQGSNEKLFF
>.|TRBJ2-5|many|TRBV24-1
TGTGCCACCCGGCGGTCGGGGACAGAGACCCAGTACTTC
CATRRSGTETQYF
>TRBD2|TRBJ2-3|few|TRBV28
TGTGCCAGCGGGTTAAATCTAGCGGGCAACAGAGATACGCAGTATTTT
CASGLNLAGNRDTQYF
>.|TRBJ2-7|many|TRBV15
TGTGCCACCAGCAGCGAGCGTCCGAGGGTGGCCTACGAGCAGTACTTC
CATSSERPRVAYEQYF
>.|TRBJ2-7|.|TRBV19
TGTGCCACCCGTGGCACCCTCTCCCCCGAGCAGTACTTC
CATRGTLSPEQYF
>.|TRBJ2-5|few|TRBV5-1
TGCGCCAGCAGCTTGGGTCGACTAGTCGCGTACCAAGAGACCCAGTACTTC
CASSLGRLVAYQETQYF
>.|TRBJ1-1|once|TRBV6-1
TGTGCCAGCAGCAGGGGCAACGCTGAAGCTTTCTTT
CASSRGNAEAFF
>TRBD2|TRBJ2-2|.|TRBV12-3/TRBV12-4
TGTGCCAGCAGTTCTTCCAGCGGGACGGCCGGGGAGCTGTTTTTT
CASSSSSGTAGELFF
>TRBD2|TRBJ2-1|.|TRBV5-4
TGTGCCAGCAGCTCCGACCCGACTAGCGGGGTAAATGAGCAGTTCTTC
CASSSDPTSGVNEQFF
>TRBD2|TRBJ2-7|.|TRBV5-1
TGCGCCAGCAGCTTGGGGGTAGCGGGAGGCGCCTACGAGCAGTACTTC
CASSLGVAGGAYEQYF
>TRBD2|TRBJ2-7|many|TRBV5-1
TGCGCCAGCAGCTTTTCGGGACTAGTCGCCTACGAGCAGTACTTC
CASSFSGLVAYEQYF
>.|TRBJ2-1|few|TRBV27
TGTGCCAGCAGCGCCCGTCCCAGGGTGTGGTATGAGCAGTTCTTC
CASSARPRVWYEQFF
>TRBD2|TRBJ2-7|.|TRBV12-3/TRBV12-4
TGTGCCAGCAGTCACCGGACTAGCGGGAACCGCTACGAGCAGTACTTC
CASSHRTSGNRYEQYF
>.|TRBJ2-7|many|TRBV20-1
TGCAGTGCTGGGACCTACGAGCAGTACTTC
CSAGTYEQYF
>.|TRBJ2-5|many|TRBV15
TGTGCCACCAGCAGAGGACAGCTACAAGAGACCCAGTACTTC
CATSRGQLQETQYF
>TRBD2|TRBJ2-7|.|TRBV3-1
TGTGCCAGCAGCCAAGATCTGGTAGCGAGCGGGAGGGCCTACGAGCAGTACTTC
CASSQDLVASGRAYEQYF
>.|TRBJ2-5|many|TRBV12-3/TRBV12-4
TGTGCCAGCAGTCTCGGTTGGGGGGAGACCCAGTACTTC
CASSLGWGETQYF
>.|TRBJ2-2|few|TRBV19
TGTGCCAGTAGTTTCACATCCGGGGAGCTGTTTTTT
CASSFTSGELFF
>.|TRBJ2-7|many|TRBV3-1
TGTGCCAGCAGCCAATCTACGGCCCTGGAGGAGCAGTACTTC
CASSQSTALEEQYF
>.|TRBJ2-5|.|TRBV20-1
TGCAGTGCAACCGGGAACCCAACAACTCAAGAGACCCAGTACTTC
CSATGNPTTQETQYF
>TRBD2|TRBJ2-7|few|TRBV7-6
TGTGCCAGCAGCTTAGCTGCTAGCGGGGTCTACGAGCAGTACTTC
CASSLAASGVYEQYF
>.|TRBJ1-5|few|TRBV20-1
TGCAGTGCTAGAGCGCAGTATACTAGCAATCAGCCCCAGCATTTT
CSARAQYTSNQPQHF
>.|TRBJ2-1|.|TRBV27
TGTGCCAGCAGCTCAGCGGGCACCTCCTACAATGAGCAGTTCTTC
CASSSAGTSYNEQFF
>.|TRBJ1-3|.|TRBV4-1
TGCGCCAGCAGCCAAGATGAGGGAAACACCATATATTTT
CASSQDEGNTIYF